These 2 T cell receptor beta chains share one sample of origin, sequenced in a study of T cells of healthy individuals. MiXCR, run by TCRdb on the 5' RACE reads, gives a single entry per CDR3 protein. Here the sample spans fewer than 70,000 distinct CDR3 sequences, about 15% being singletons. These receptors all stem from a human donor in good health.

J is TRBJ2-2 and V is TRBV5-1; maybe TRBD2 (5 bases). Trimming took off 4 bases at V and 0 bases at J, with 13 bases between the two ends. Germline assignment: CDR1 SGHRS and CDR2 YFSETQ. CDR3 length equals 16 residues. The CDR3 sequence is CASSPEVLANTGELFF. The CDR3 nucleotides read TGCGCCAGCAGCCCGGAGGTACTAGCGAACACCGGGGAGCTGTTTTTT. Full variable domain (outside the CDR3, taken from reference TRBV5-1 and TRBJ2-2): KAGVTQTPRYLIKTRGQQVTLSCSPISGHRSVSWYQQTPGQGLQFLFEYFSETQRNKGNFPGRFSGRQFSNSRSEMNVSTLELGDSALYLCASSPEVLANTGELFFGEGSRLTVL.

The V and J genes are TRBV14 and TRBJ2-7; no clear D gene. The CDR3 length is 12 residues. Germline CDR1 and CDR2: SGHDN and FVKESK. Trimming removed 4 bases from V and 3 bases from J, with 7 bases in between. The CDR3 loop is CASSPGFYEQYF. Written as DNA, the CDR3 is TGTGCCAGCAGCCCGGGCTTCTACGAGCAGTACTTC.